The rows below give T cell receptor beta chains drawn from one sample of a study of early T cells in non-severe SARS-CoV-2 infection. TCRdb re-called the 5' RACE reads through MiXCR, storing one row per CDR3 protein. The top ten hold approximately 8% of the sample, which has tens of thousands of distinct CDR3 sequences, about 10% seen once. The source was whole blood, collected at baseline. These receptors were obtained from an adult who was a healthcare worker with PCR-confirmed SARS-CoV-2 infection or an uninfected control (not recorded which). Both conserved end residues are part of each CDR3. The order of the fields is J gene, D gene, V gene, clone size, CDR3 DNA, CDR3 protein. A D gene is named only where the DNA matches it firmly. Clone size is shown for a subset of rows, as once, few, many or a class of expanded clone.

TRBJ2-2 - TRBV18 many TGTGCCAGTACAGGGCTGAACACCGGGGAGCTGTTTTTT CASTGLNTGELFF
TRBJ1-6 TRBD1 TRBV2 - TGTGCCAGCAGTGCCACGGACAGGAGGAATTCACCCCTCCACTTT CASSATDRRNSPLHF
TRBJ2-6 - TRBV7-9 many TGTGCCAGCAGCTTACTCAACTCTGGGGCCAACGTCCTGACTTTC CASSLLNSGANVLTF
TRBJ2-1 - TRBV7-9 many TGTGCCAGCAGCTCTCTGGGGATCGGTGAGCAGTTCTTC CASSSLGIGEQFF
TRBJ2-7 - TRBV20-1 - TGCAGTGCTAGCGGGAGCGGCTACGAGCAGTACTTC CSASGSGYEQYF
TRBJ1-5 - TRBV9 - TGTGCCAGCAGCGTGTGGAACTACGGCCAGCCCCAGCATTTT CASSVWNYGQPQHF
TRBJ2-2 - TRBV28 - TGTGCCAGCAGTTTAATTCGGGGGCCGACACAGACCGGGGAGCTGTTTTTT CASSLIRGPTQTGELFF
TRBJ2-3 TRBD2 TRBV5-1 - TGCGCCAGCAGCCTTCGAGCGGGATGGTCAGATACGCAGTATTTT CASSLRAGWSDTQYF
TRBJ1-4 - TRBV28 - TGTGCCAGCAGTTTGAGGAACTCTAATGAAAAACTGTTTTTT CASSLRNSNEKLFF
TRBJ2-1 - TRBV2 - TGTGCCAGCAGTGATAGTCCAGACAATGAGCAGTTCTTC CASSDSPDNEQFF
TRBJ2-7 - TRBV20-1 few TGCAGTGCCTGGGGTACCTACGGCGAGCAGTACTTC CSAWGTYGEQYF
TRBJ1-4 TRBD1 TRBV11-2 - TGTGCCAGCAGCGCACCGGGACAGGGGGATGAAAAACTGTTTTTT CASSAPGQGDEKLFF
TRBJ1-6 - TRBV5-1 many TGCGCCAGCAGCTTGGCGGGACGGGATAATTCACCCCTCCACTTT CASSLAGRDNSPLHF
TRBJ1-1 - TRBV18 few TGTGCCAGCTCGACCAAGGGAAACACTGAAGCTTTCTTT CASSTKGNTEAFF
TRBJ1-2 - TRBV6-1 many TGTGCCAGCAGTGAGCAACCTTCTTCGAGCTATGGCTACACCTTC CASSEQPSSSYGYTF
TRBJ1-1 - TRBV6-1 - TGTGCCAGCAGTGAAAGACAGTCTGAAGCTTTCTTT CASSERQSEAFF
TRBJ2-1 - TRBV6-4 few TGTGCCAGCAGTGAGGCTAGCAGGGATTACAATGAGCAGTTCTTC CASSEASRDYNEQFF
TRBJ2-1 TRBD1 TRBV6-5 - TGTGCCAGCAGTACAGGACAGGGGTCTCACAATGAGCAGTTCTTC CASSTGQGSHNEQFF
TRBJ2-3 - TRBV30 - TGTGCCTGGAGTGGAGGAAAGGGAGGTTGGCCAGATACGCAGTATTTT CAWSGGKGGWPDTQYF
TRBJ1-2 TRBD1 TRBV5-6 many TGTGCCAGCAGCCGCCAGGGACAGAACTATGGCTACACCTTC CASSRQGQNYGYTF
TRBJ1-5 - TRBV7-8 few TGTGCCAGCAGCTTAACCGGGGCTGGCTTTAGCAATCAGCCCCAGCATTTT CASSLTGAGFSNQPQHF
TRBJ2-7 - TRBV30 few TGTGCCTGGAGTGGCTCAGCCTACGAGCAGTACTTC CAWSGSAYEQYF
TRBJ1-5 TRBD1 TRBV4-2 many TGTGCCAGCAGCCGGGACCCCCAGGGGGGTTTACAGCCCCAGCATTTT CASSRDPQGGLQPQHF
TRBJ2-7 TRBD2 TRBV7-6 - TGTGCCAGCAGCCTAGCGGCCCTCTCCTACGAGCAGTACTTC CASSLAALSYEQYF
TRBJ2-3 TRBD2 TRBV20-1 - TGCAGTGCTAGAACGACTAGCGCGCAGTATTTT CSARTTSAQYF
TRBJ2-7 - TRBV7-3 many TGTGCCAGCAGCTTAGGAGGGGTGGTTGGCTGGCAGTACTTC CASSLGGVVGWQYF
TRBJ2-3 TRBD1 TRBV6-1 - TGTGCCAGCAGTACCGCTGTCGGGACAGTCCTCACAGATACGCAGTATTTT CASSTAVGTVLTDTQYF
TRBJ2-6 - TRBV19 few TGTGCCAGTAGTATAGATTTTGAGGCCAACGTCCTGACTTTC CASSIDFEANVLTF
TRBJ2-2 TRBD2 TRBV20-1 - TGCAGTGCCTCGGGGGGCCGCGCGGGAGGGCCCGGGGAGCTGTTTTTT CSASGGRAGGPGELFF
TRBJ2-2 - TRBV7-6 - TGTGCCAGCAGCTCTCAGGGTTCCGGGGAGCTGTTTTTT CASSSQGSGELFF
TRBJ2-4 TRBD1 TRBV2 - TGTGCCAGCGGGGGGACAGGGATCACCAAAAACATTCAGTACTTC CASGGTGITKNIQYF
TRBJ2-2 - TRBV7-3 - TGTGCCAGCAGCCCGGACAGCCTTCAGGGAGGGGAGCTGTTTTTT CASSPDSLQGGELFF
TRBJ1-3 - TRBV5-1 few TGCGCCAGCAGGCCTGCCCAGACGGCTGGAAACACCATATATTTT CASRPAQTAGNTIYF
TRBJ2-1 - TRBV4-1 few TGCGCCAGCAGCCTTAAAGCGGAGCGGTTCTTC CASSLKAERFF
TRBJ2-3 TRBD1 TRBV3-1 - TGTGCCAGCAGCCAGGGGACAGGCAGCACAGATACGCAGTATTTT CASSQGTGSTDTQYF
TRBJ1-5 - TRBV5-4 medium-sized TGTGCCAGCAGCTTGAGGGGCAGCAATCAGCCCCAGCATTTT CASSLRGSNQPQHF
TRBJ2-6 - TRBV7-9 - TGTGCCAGCAGCCCGGAACGCGCCGCCAACGTCCTGACTTTC CASSPERAANVLTF
TRBJ2-1 - TRBV6-2/TRBV6-3 many TGTGCCAGCAGTTACTCGATAACGGGGTCCTACAATGAGCAGTTCTTC CASSYSITGSYNEQFF
TRBJ2-7 TRBD2 TRBV10-3 once TGTGCCATCAGTGAGCCTGGACTAGCGGGCCAGGGGGGTTTCGAGCAGTACTTC CAISEPGLAGQGGFEQYF
TRBJ2-3 TRBD2 TRBV11-2 few TGTGCCAGCACCCCCGGACTAGCCAAAGGGACAGATACGCAGTATTTT CASTPGLAKGTDTQYF
TRBJ2-3 TRBD2 TRBV5-8 many TGTGCCAGCAGCTTGTTGACGGGAGGTCACACAGATACGCAGTATTTT CASSLLTGGHTDTQYF
TRBJ2-7 TRBD2 TRBV9 many TGTGCCAGCAGCGCATCGACTAGCGATGTTGACGAGCAGTACTTC CASSASTSDVDEQYF
TRBJ2-1 TRBD2 TRBV30 many TGTGCCTGGAGCGATATCCAGGGACTAGCGAAACCCCTCTTC CAWSDIQGLAKPLF
TRBJ2-3 - TRBV10-3 few TGTGCCACCGTGGGGGGTTTCACAGATACGCAGTATTTT CATVGGFTDTQYF
TRBJ2-3 - TRBV30 few TGTGCCTGGAGCCCCGAGGACAGCCGAGGGACTACAGATACGCAGTATTTT CAWSPEDSRGTTDTQYF
TRBJ1-4 - TRBV6-6 - TGTGCCAGCAGTTATCGGGACAAGGAAAAACTGTTTTTT CASSYRDKEKLFF
TRBJ1-1 - TRBV12-3/TRBV12-4 - TGTGCCAGCAGCAACAGCAACATGAACACTGAAGCTTTCTTT CASSNSNMNTEAFF
TRBJ2-5 TRBD2 TRBV7-7 many TGTGCCAGCAGCTTAAGGACTAGAGAGACCCAGTACTTC CASSLRTRETQYF
TRBJ2-4 TRBD1 TRBV27 many TGTGCCAGCGGGGCAGACAGGGGCGGAAACATTCAGTACTTC CASGADRGGNIQYF
TRBJ2-2 - TRBV5-1 - TGCGCCAGCAGCATCAGAGAGGTGGTGGACGGGGAGCTGTTTTTT CASSIREVVDGELFF
TRBJ2-1 - TRBV3-1 many TGTGCCAGCAGCCAAGAAGGGATAATAGCCTACAATGAGCAGTTCTTC CASSQEGIIAYNEQFF
TRBJ2-2 TRBD1 TRBV10-3 many TGTGCCGTCAAAACAGGGGTCTCGAACACCGGGGAGCTGTTTTTT CAVKTGVSNTGELFF
TRBJ2-7 TRBD1 TRBV6-6 - TGTGCCAGCAGTATCGGACAGGGTGGCGAGCAGTACTTC CASSIGQGGEQYF
TRBJ1-1 TRBD1 TRBV7-9 many TGTGCCAGCAGCGTAGACAGGGGTTCGCTTTTGGTTGAAGCTTTCTTT CASSVDRGSLLVEAFF
TRBJ2-2 - TRBV20-1 few TGCAGTGCTAAAGCGCCGCCCGGGGAGCTGTTTTTT CSAKAPPGELFF
TRBJ1-1 TRBD1 TRBV28 - TGTGCCAGCAGTTTAATAATGGGACAGGGGGCGATGAACACTGAAGCTTTCTTT CASSLIMGQGAMNTEAFF
TRBJ2-7 - TRBV20-1 - TGCAGTGCCCCACTATGGGCCGAGCAGTACTTC CSAPLWAEQYF